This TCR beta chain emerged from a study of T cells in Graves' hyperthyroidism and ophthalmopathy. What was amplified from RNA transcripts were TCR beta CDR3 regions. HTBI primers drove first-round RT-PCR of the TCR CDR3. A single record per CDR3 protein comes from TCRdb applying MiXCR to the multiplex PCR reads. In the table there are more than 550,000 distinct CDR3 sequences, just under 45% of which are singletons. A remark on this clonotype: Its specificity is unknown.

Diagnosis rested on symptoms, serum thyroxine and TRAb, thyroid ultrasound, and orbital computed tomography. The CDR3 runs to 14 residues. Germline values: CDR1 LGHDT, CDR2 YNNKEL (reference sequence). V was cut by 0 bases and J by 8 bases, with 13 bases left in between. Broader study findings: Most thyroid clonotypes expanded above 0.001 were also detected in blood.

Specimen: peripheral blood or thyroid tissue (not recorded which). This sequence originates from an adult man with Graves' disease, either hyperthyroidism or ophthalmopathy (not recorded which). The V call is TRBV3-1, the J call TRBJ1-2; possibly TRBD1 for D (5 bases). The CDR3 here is CASSQDSRTFGYTF. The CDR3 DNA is TGTGCCAGCAGCCAAGATTCACGGACATTCGGCTACACCTTC.